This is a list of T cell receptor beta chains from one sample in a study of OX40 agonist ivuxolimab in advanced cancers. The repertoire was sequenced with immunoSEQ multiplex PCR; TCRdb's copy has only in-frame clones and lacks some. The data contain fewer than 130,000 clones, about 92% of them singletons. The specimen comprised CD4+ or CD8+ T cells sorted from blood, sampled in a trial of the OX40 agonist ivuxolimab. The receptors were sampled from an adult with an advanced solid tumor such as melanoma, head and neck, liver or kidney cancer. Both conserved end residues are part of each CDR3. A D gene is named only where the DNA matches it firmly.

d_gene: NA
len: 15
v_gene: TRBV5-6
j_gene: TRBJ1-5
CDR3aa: CASSLAGNSNQPQHF
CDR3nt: TGTGCCAGCAGCTTGGCAGGGAATAGCAATCAGCCCCAGCATTTT

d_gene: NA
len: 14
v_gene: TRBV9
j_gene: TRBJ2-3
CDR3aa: CASSVEQATDTQYF
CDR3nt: TGTGCCAGCAGCGTAGAGCAGGCCACAGATACGCAGTATTTT

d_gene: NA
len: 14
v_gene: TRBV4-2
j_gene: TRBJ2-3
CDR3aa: CASSQGTGTDTQYF
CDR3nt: TGTGCCAGCAGCCAAGGAACGGGCACAGATACGCAGTATTTT

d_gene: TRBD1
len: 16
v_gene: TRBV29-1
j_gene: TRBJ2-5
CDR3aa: CSVGRTGGAGQETQYF
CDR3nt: TGCAGCGTTGGACGGACAGGGGGCGCGGGCCAAGAGACCCAGTACTTC

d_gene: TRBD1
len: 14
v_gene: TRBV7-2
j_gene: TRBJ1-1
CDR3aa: CASSFSTGGTEAFF
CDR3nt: TGTGCCAGCAGTTTCTCGACAGGGGGCACTGAAGCTTTCTTT

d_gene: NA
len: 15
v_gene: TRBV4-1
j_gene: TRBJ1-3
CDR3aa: CASSQTGISGNTIYF
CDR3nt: TGCGCCAGCAGCCAGACAGGTATCTCTGGAAACACCATATATTTT

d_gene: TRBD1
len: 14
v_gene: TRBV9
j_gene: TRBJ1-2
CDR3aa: CASSVEAGGYGYTF
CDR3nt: TGTGCCAGCAGCGTAGAGGCAGGGGGCTATGGCTACACCTTC

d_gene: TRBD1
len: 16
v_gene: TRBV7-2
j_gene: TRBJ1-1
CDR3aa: CASSSRPQGFNTEAFF
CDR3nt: TGTGCCAGCAGCTCCAGACCACAGGGGTTTAACACTGAAGCTTTCTTT

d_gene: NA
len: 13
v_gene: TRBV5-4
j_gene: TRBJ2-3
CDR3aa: CASSLVRGDTQYF
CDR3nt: TGTGCCAGCAGCTTGGTCAGGGGAGATACGCAGTATTTT

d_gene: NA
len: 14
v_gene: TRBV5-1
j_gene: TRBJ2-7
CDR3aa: CASSSDPDSYEQYF
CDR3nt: TGCGCCAGCAGTTCAGACCCCGATTCCTACGAGCAGTACTTC

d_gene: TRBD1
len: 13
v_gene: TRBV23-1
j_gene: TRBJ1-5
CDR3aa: CASSRTGDQPQHF
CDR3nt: TGCGCCAGCAGCCGGACAGGGGATCAGCCCCAGCATTTT

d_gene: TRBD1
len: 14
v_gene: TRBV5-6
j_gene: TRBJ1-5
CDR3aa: CASSRRGLKQPQHF
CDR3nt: TGTGCCAGCAGCCGAAGGGGGCTTAAACAGCCCCAGCATTTT

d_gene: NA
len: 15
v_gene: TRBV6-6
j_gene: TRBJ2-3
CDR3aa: CASSYGTSGTDTQYF
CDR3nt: TGTGCCAGCAGTTACGGGACTTCTGGTACAGATACGCAGTATTTT

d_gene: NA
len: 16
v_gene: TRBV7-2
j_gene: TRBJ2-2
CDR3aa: CASSLVSGRNTGELFF
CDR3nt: TGTGCCAGCAGCTTAGTATCGGGGAGGAACACCGGGGAGCTGTTTTTT